This T cell receptor (beta chain) is drawn from a study of blood T cell repertoires in COVID-19 (dated by TCRdb to the early 2020s). Study-wide context: Samples covering the acute and convalescent phases of COVID-19 were provided by collaborators in the United States, Italy and Spain. Nearly every sample came with metadata listing a de-identified subject ID, COVID-19 status, age in years and sex. Where available, HLA class I and class II types were obtained from metadata supplied by the sample provider rather than from assay-based typing. Samples were obtained from the ongoing ImmuneRACE study (first 160 participants) and from some 1,200 subjects provided by 6 global collaborators. A freely available public database, intended as a resource for researchers studying the immune response to SARS-CoV-2, is where the repertoires were released. Deeply sampled blood TCRbeta repertoires from subjects exposed to, actively infected with, or recovered from COVID-19 were included in the dataset. The prospective study material was composed of cDNA or gDNA derived from T cells, B-cell-depleted T cells, or PBMCs.

Study-level results and caveats: Clinical and demographic metadata were provided uncurated, with the amount varying by source and participant.

Participants in the prospective study were enrolled through a virtual design, were aged roughly 18 to 90 years, and lived in approximately 24 United States geographic areas. In the prospective study, participants were assigned to cohorts based on the clinical history participants reported in a screening survey and a study questionnaire. Exposed participants had been in contact, within 2 weeks of entering the study, with a person who had a PCR-confirmed or clinician-diagnosed case of COVID-19. Mobile phlebotomists in the prospective study collected whole blood, serum and a nasopharyngeal or oropharyngeal swab from every participant. Prospective study participants could optionally give additional blood draws and questionnaires over an approximately two-month period. Before DNA extraction, prospective study blood samples were shipped either frozen or at room temperature. About this clone: Its antigen is not yet known. Per-nucleotide qualities are absent, and no much larger clonotype sits a single base away.

CDR1 and CDR2 are read off the germline V gene as LGHNA and YSLEER. Taken from cysteine to phenylalanine, the CDR3 has 14 residues. CDR3 DNA only is kept here, 42 bases in frame from base 1. V sheds 1 base and J sheds 4 bases, leaving 11 bases between their ends. The immunoSEQ Assay, a bias-controlled multiplex PCR, was used to amplify TCRbeta CDR3 regions from genomic DNA. As for the authors' bioinformatics: Nucleated cell counts per sample were estimated from amplification of reference gene primers within the assay. To quantify the absolute abundance of each unique TCRbeta CDR3 rearrangement, sequence reads were collapsed and filtered. For each sample, productive Simpson clonality was calculated by taking the square root of Simpson's diversity index across productive rearrangements. Held by TCRdb, this immuneACCESS table contains in-frame sequences only and omits some clones. Under half of the omission traces to an unresolved V gene where checked; the cause of the rest is unknown. That table is the source of V, J and clone size, and D and trimming were worked out from the DNA. Here the sample has more than 300,000 clones; roughly nine tenths occur a single time. Of the sample, 0.8% to 0.9% is held by the ten largest clones.

Sample: PBMCs or T cells enriched from blood (not recorded which). This chain joins TRBV4-3 to TRBJ2-7; the D gene is unclear. This TCR was sampled from a woman aged 35 to 49 who had been exposed to COVID-19. The CDR3 region: CASSQALGRYEQYF. The DNA reads TGCGCCAGCAGCCAAGCCCTGGGCAGGTACGAGCAGTACTTC.